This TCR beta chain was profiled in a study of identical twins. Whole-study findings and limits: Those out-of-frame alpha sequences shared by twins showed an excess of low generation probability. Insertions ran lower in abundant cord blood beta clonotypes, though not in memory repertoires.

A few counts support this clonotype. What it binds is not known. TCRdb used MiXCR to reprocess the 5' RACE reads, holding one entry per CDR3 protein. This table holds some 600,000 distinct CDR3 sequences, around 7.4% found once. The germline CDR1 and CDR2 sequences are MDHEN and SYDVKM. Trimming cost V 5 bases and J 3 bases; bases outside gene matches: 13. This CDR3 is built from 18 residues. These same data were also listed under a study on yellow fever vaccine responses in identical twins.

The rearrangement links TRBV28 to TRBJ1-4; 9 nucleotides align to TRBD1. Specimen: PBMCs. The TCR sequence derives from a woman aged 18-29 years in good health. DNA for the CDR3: TGTGCCAGCAGTCAAGCCGGGACAGGGACCTCATCTAATGAAAAACTGTTTTTT. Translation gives CASSQAGTGTSSNEKLFF.